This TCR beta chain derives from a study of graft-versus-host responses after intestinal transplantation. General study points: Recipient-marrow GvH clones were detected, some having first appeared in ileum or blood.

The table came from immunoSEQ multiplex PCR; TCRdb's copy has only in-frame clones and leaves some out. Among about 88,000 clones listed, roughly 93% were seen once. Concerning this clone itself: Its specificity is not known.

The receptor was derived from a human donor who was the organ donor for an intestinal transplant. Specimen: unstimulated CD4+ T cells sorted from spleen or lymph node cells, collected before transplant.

The CDR3 is CASRTAQISNQPQHF. The CDR3 coding sequence is TGTGCCAGCAGGACAGCTCAGATTAGCAATCAGCCCCAGCATTTT. The chain combines TRBV6-1 with TRBJ1-5; D may be TRBD1 (5 bases). V shed 6 bases and J shed 0 bases, with 12 bases lying between them. The V gene's germline CDR1 is MNHNS and CDR2 SASEGT. This CDR3 comprises 15 residues.